These 16 T cell receptor beta chains share one sample of origin, sequenced in a study. TCRdb itself ran the 5' RACE reads through MiXCR, one entry per CDR3 protein. Among tens of thousands of distinct CDR3 sequences listed, around 24% were seen once. Tregs were sorted as CD4+CD25+CD127-/low cells. The sequenced material came from tumor-infiltrating Tregs sorted from the breast tumor. These receptor sequences come from a female donor with breast cancer.

In this sample, this clonotype turned up a few times. CDR3: CASSVNSPPAEQFF. In DNA, the CDR3 is TGTGCCAGCAGTGTGAATAGTCCACCCGCTGAGCAGTTCTTC. This chain uses TRBV6-4 with TRBJ2-1; no firm D call. Trimming shortened V by 4 bases and J by 9 bases, and 16 bases separated the two germline ends. The CDR3 has 14 amino acids. Germline values: CDR1 MRHNA, CDR2 SNTAGT.

The table lists this clonotype with many counts. V and J are TRBV6-5 and TRBJ1-6; perhaps TRBD1 as D (5 bases). Germline CDR1 MNHEY, CDR2 SVGAGI. The CDR3 contains 12 residues. Trimming left V 5 bases short and J 7 bases short, with 6 bases between. The CDR3 DNA follows: TGTGCCAGCAGTGGGGGGAATTCACCCCTCCACTTT. This gives the protein CASSGGNSPLHF.

This clonotype has at least ten counts. This chain links TRBV6-6 with TRBJ1-4; TRBD1 is a possible D gene (5 bases). Germline V gives CDR1 MNHNY, CDR2 SVGAGI (reference sequence). V was clipped by 4 bases and J by 5 bases, with 11 bases between them. CDR3 length: 14 amino acids. CDR3 amino acids: CASSSPGSNEKLFF. The CDR3 region has the DNA TGTGCCAGCAGTTCCCCAGGGTCAAATGAAAAACTGTTTTTT.

The chain links TRBV2 to TRBJ2-1, with 12 bases matching TRBD1. Germline loops: CDR1 SNHLY, CDR2 FYNNEI. The length of the CDR3 is 14 residues. The V segment lost 6 bases and the J segment 7 bases; nucleotides outside the gene matches: 4. Here the CDR3 DNA reads TGTGCCAGCAGATGGGACAGGGGGCTTAATGAGCAGTTCTTC. Its protein is CASRWDRGLNEQFF.

The table lists this clonotype with many counts. This chain uses TRBV6-1 with TRBJ2-1; D is perhaps TRBD2 (6 bases). This CDR3 is 15 amino acids long. The germline gives CDR1 MNHNS, CDR2 SASEGT. Trimming removed 6 bases at V and 7 bases at J, with 19 bases between. CDR3 sequence reads: CASRHRDFPENEQFF. Here the CDR3 DNA reads TGTGCCAGCAGGCACCGGGACTTCCCAGAGAATGAGCAGTTCTTC.

This clonotype is classed as large. The chain is built from TRBV7-2 and TRBJ2-1; D is unclear. V was clipped by 3 bases and J by 9 bases, with 6 bases between them. Germline V gene sequence: CDR1 SGHTA, CDR2 FQGNSA. This CDR3 has 11 amino acids. The CDR3 nucleotides are TGTGCCAGCAGCTTCCTCATTGAGCAGTTCTTC. It yields the protein CASSFLIEQFF.

The gene calls are TRBV7-2 and TRBJ2-7; D might be TRBD2 (5 bases). Germline V lookup: CDR1 SGHTA, CDR2 FQGNSA. V gave up 0 bases and J gave up 2 bases, with 11 bases separating them. The CDR3 totals 15 residues. In DNA, the CDR3 is TGTGCCAGCAGCTTAGCGACCCAGGAGGCCTACGAGCAGTACTTC. This gives the protein CASSLATQEAYEQYF.

For this clonotype: This may come from a read error, since a much larger clone is one base off. This chain joins TRBV7-9 and TRBJ2-2; D is possibly TRBD2 (6 bases). The CDR3 runs 15 residues. The germline V gene has CDR1 SEHNR and CDR2 FQNEAQ (reference sequence). CDR3 DNA: TGTGCCAGCAGCTTAGATGCGGGGAACACCGGGGAGCCGTTTTTT. Encoded protein: CASSLDAGNTGEPFF.

A word on this clonotype: Since a much larger clone is just one base distant, this may be a read error. The rearrangement uses TRBV6-6 and TRBJ1-5; a possible D gene is TRBD1 (6 bases). V lost 8 bases to trimming and J lost 9 bases, with 17 bases between them. Germline V gene lookup returns CDR1 MNHNY and CDR2 SVGAGI (reference sequence). The CDR3 extends over 13 amino acids. CDR3 residues: CASARGQLSPQHF. In DNA, the CDR3 is TGTGCCAGCGCCAGAGGACAGCTCTCGCCCCAGCATTTT.

For this clonotype: This may stem from a read error, because a much larger clone lies one nucleotide away. V and J are TRBV7-8 and TRBJ2-6; perhaps TRBD1 as D (6 bases). CDR1 is SGHVS and CDR2 is FQNEAQ in the germline V gene. CDR3 length: 15 residues. The CDR3 DNA follows: TGTGCCAGCAGCCCCAGGGGAACTGGGGCCAACGTCCCGACTTTC. Its translation is CASSPRGTGANVPTF.

On this clonotype: With a much larger clone just one base away, this may be a read error. The rearrangement joins TRBV5-1 to TRBJ2-7; a possible D gene is TRBD2 (6 bases). The CDR3 loop spans 13 amino acids. V lost 4 bases and J lost 3, with 11 bases in between. CDR1 and CDR2 (germline): SGHRS, YFSETQ. The CDR3 here is CASSATSNYEQYV. The CDR3 coding sequence is TGCGCCAGCAGCGCGACTAGTAACTACGAGCAGTACGTC.

The chain is built from TRBV12-3 or TRBV12-4 and TRBJ2-2; TRBD2 agrees at 10 bases. The CDR3 has 15 amino acids. With V trimmed by 3 bases and J by 6 bases, 4 bases remained unmatched. CDR3 sequence: CASSFSGRYAGELFF. CDR3 coding DNA: TGTGCCAGCAGTTTTAGCGGGAGGTATGCCGGGGAGCTGTTTTTT.

This clonotype was seen a handful of times. This chain joins TRBV6-5 and TRBJ1-2; D call uncertain. The CDR3 runs to 15 residues. From germline, CDR1 is MNHEY and CDR2 SVGAGI. Trimming pared 0 bases from V and 1 base from J, leaving 9 bases between. The CDR3 DNA reads as TGTGCCAGCAGTTACTCGAGCGGAATTAACTATGGCTACACCTTC. This translates into CASSYSSGINYGYTF.

This clonotype came up once. V is TRBV5-1 and J is TRBJ1-1, with 9 positions matching TRBD1. This CDR3 has 15 residues. J was trimmed by 5 bases and V by 4 bases; bases with no gene match: 9. Germline V gene lookup returns CDR1 SGHRS and CDR2 YFSETQ. The CDR3 loop reads CASSRSTGGMTEAFF. CDR3 DNA: TGCGCCAGCAGCCGCTCCACAGGGGGCATGACTGAAGCTTTCTTT. Filled out from reference TRBV5-1 and TRBJ1-1, the complete variable domain reads KAGVTQTPRYLIKTRGQQVTLSCSPISGHRSVSWYQQTPGQGLQFLFEYFSETQRNKGNFPGRFSGRQFSNSRSEMNVSTLELGDSALYLCASSRSTGGMTEAFFGQGTRLTVV.

The chain recombines TRBV3-1 with TRBJ2-3, with 9 bases identical to TRBD1. In germline, CDR1 is LGHDT, CDR2 YNNKEL (reference sequence). CDR3 size: 14 residues. J gave up 3 bases and V 4 bases, and 2 bases lay outside the gene matches. CDR3 loop: CASSRDRVTDTQYF. Here the CDR3 DNA reads TGTGCCAGCAGCCGGGACAGGGTGACAGATACGCAGTATTTT.

This chain uses TRBV6-1 with TRBJ2-3, with 7 bases that match TRBD2. CDR1 MNHNS and CDR2 SASEGT come from the germline V gene. The CDR3 loop spans 13 amino acids. V was clipped by 7 bases and J by 3 bases; unmatched bases: 4. In DNA form, the CDR3 reads TGTGCCAGCAAGCGGGGAAGGACAGATACGCAGTATTTT. It specifies CASKRGRTDTQYF.